Presented here are 24 T cell receptor beta chains from one specimen sequenced in a study of T-cell memory formation after mild COVID-19. MiXCR was run by TCRdb on the 5' RACE reads, yielding one entry per CDR3 protein. Of nearly 200,000 distinct CDR3 sequences in the sample, approximately 20% were seen once. The sequenced sample was PBMCs or a T cell subset sorted from them (not recorded which). Every receptor here comes from an adult woman who had mild COVID-19 (a few samples of this study predate the infection). Cell type and time point are not known.

This chain uses TRBV9 with TRBJ2-2, with TRBD1 identical over 8 bases. Germline V gene data show CDR1 as SGDLS and CDR2 as YYNGEE. V shed 5 bases, J shed 1 base, and the junction held 7 bases outside the gene matches. The CDR3 has 16 amino acids. In DNA form, the CDR3 reads TGTGCCAGCAGACCTCCCGGACAGGGGAACACCGGGGAGCTGTTTTTT. It codes for CASRPPGQGNTGELFF.

Only a few counts were recorded for this clonotype. The chain recombines TRBV5-5 with TRBJ2-7; 9 nucleotides match TRBD2. The V gene end was trimmed by 3 bases and the J gene end by 0 bases; junction bases not matched to a gene: 10. The CDR3 is 17 residues long. Germline loops: CDR1 SGHKS, CDR2 YYEKEE (reference sequence). The CDR3: CASSWGTSMLISYEQYF. The CDR3 region has the DNA TGTGCCAGCAGCTGGGGGACTAGCATGTTGATCTCCTACGAGCAGTACTTC.

The chain uses TRBV7-3 and TRBJ1-1; D is ambiguous. The CDR3 has 14 residues. V lost 4 bases and J 3 bases, leaving 12 bases between the germline ends. Germline V gene sequence: CDR1 SGHTA, CDR2 FQGTGA. In DNA form, the CDR3 reads TGTGCCAGCAGCTCGAGTTCCTGGGACACTGAAGCTTTCTTT. Amino acid sequence: CASSSSSWDTEAFF.

This clonotype was counted many times. This chain uses TRBV30 with TRBJ1-5, with TRBD1 as a possible D gene (5 bases). This CDR3 is 13 amino acids long. Germline CDR1 is GTSNPN and CDR2 is SVGIG (reference sequence). V was pared by 1 base and J by 4 bases, with 8 bases between. The CDR3 sequence: CAWSEQGNQPQHF. CDR3 in DNA: TGTGCCTGGAGTGAGCAGGGAAATCAGCCCCAGCATTTT.

A few counts support this clonotype. The V gene is TRBV12-3 or TRBV12-4, the J gene TRBJ2-7; no clear D gene. The CDR3 has 14 residues. V was pared by 2 bases and J by 5 bases, with 13 bases between. CDR3 residues: CASSLTSPANEQYF. CDR3 sequence (DNA): TGTGCCAGCAGTTTAACGAGCCCAGCCAACGAGCAGTACTTC.

This clonotype showed up just a few times. The chain carries TRBV5-1 and TRBJ2-7; D might be TRBD1 (6 bases). Trimming stripped 4 bases from V and 3 bases from J, with 14 bases between. From germline, CDR1 is SGHRS and CDR2 YFSETQ. The CDR3 loop spans 14 amino acids. CDR3 sequence (DNA): TGCGCCAGCAGCCCCCAGGGGTCCTACTACGAGCAGTACTTC. As protein: CASSPQGSYYEQYF.

With regard to this clonotype: No conserved phenylalanine or tryptophan ends this CDR3, so it is likely a read error. Because the CDR3's place on the DNA is in doubt, the DNA is left out and the CDR3 is given as listed by TCRdb. The rearrangement joins TRBV3-1 to TRBJ2-5; TRBD2 is the table's D call, not checked against the DNA. The length of the CDR3 is 13 amino acids, counting both ends. Germline V gene sequence: CDR1 LGHDT, CDR2 YNNKEL (reference sequence). CDR3 sequence: CASSQPAGAPITL.

This clonotype came up a few times. Germline and junction disagree at one end, which may indicate a read error. The chain recombines TRBV7-6 with TRBJ2-1, with TRBD2 identical over 9 bases. Per germline, CDR1 SGHVS and CDR2 FNYEAQ. The CDR3 runs 16 residues. The CDR3 here is CASSLAGSSSYNEQFF. The CDR3 region has the DNA TGTGCCAGCAGCCTAGCGGGATCGAGCTCCTACAATGAGCAGTTCTTC.

This clonotype was seen more than once but under ten times. V gene TRBV12-3 or TRBV12-4 combines with J gene TRBJ1-5; possibly TRBD1 for D (6 bases). The CDR3 runs to 17 residues. The V end was cut by 6 bases, the J end by 2 bases, with 20 bases between. Here the CDR3 reads CASSLSSGGARNQPQHF. Written as DNA, the CDR3 is TGTGCCAGCAGCCTAAGCTCGGGGGGGGCCCGCAATCAGCCCCAGCATTTT.

The chain uses TRBV7-3 and TRBJ2-3, with 7 bases matching TRBD2. Germline V CDR1 and CDR2: SGHTA, FQGTGA. The CDR3 contains 15 residues. V lost 6 bases, J lost 0 bases, and 6 bases stayed unmatched. The CDR3 is CASSPSGLSTDTQYF. The CDR3 DNA reads as TGTGCCAGCAGTCCATCGGGACTAAGCACAGATACGCAGTATTTT.

This clonotype has only a few counts. The rearrangement joins TRBV30 to TRBJ1-5; TRBD1 agrees at 7 bases. CDR1 and CDR2 (germline): GTSNPN, SVGIG (reference sequence). The CDR3 is made up of 13 amino acids. The trim removed 5 bases at V and 2 bases at J, leaving 3 bases unmatched. This CDR3 is CAWAGTGNQPQHF. The CDR3 coding sequence is TGTGCCTGGGCCGGGACAGGCAATCAGCCCCAGCATTTT.

The V and J genes are TRBV29-1 and TRBJ1-2; TRBD1 is a possible D gene (6 bases). V lost 6 bases, J lost 8 bases, and 13 bases lay in between. Germline V lookup: CDR1 SQVTM, CDR2 ANQGSEA. This CDR3 is built from 11 residues. The CDR3 nucleotides are TGCAGCGTGGAACAGGGACGGGGCTACACCTTC. As protein: CSVEQGRGYTF.

The chain employs TRBV7-9 and TRBJ2-3, with D unresolved. V lost 0 bases, J lost 7 bases, and 8 bases lay in between. Per the germline V gene, CDR1 is SEHNR and CDR2 is FQNEAQ (reference sequence). This CDR3 is built from 13 residues. The CDR3 sequence: CASSLAPRYTQYF. DNA of the CDR3: TGTGCCAGCAGCTTAGCCCCACGGTATACGCAGTATTTT.

CDR3 DNA sequence: TGTGCCAGCAGTTTCATAGGCGTCGAGCAGTACTTC. This sequence encodes CASSFIGVEQYF. The chain employs TRBV12-3 or TRBV12-4 and TRBJ2-7; D gene uncertain. V dropped 3 bases and J dropped 6 bases, with 9 bases sitting between them. This CDR3 contains 12 residues.

The V gene is TRBV19, the J gene TRBJ2-5; no clear D. V lost 6 bases to trimming and J lost 5 bases, with 10 bases between them. Germline V gene sequence: CDR1 LNHDA, CDR2 SQIVND (reference sequence). The CDR3 runs to 12 residues. CDR3 protein: CASSGYAETQYF. For the CDR3, the DNA is TGTGCCAGTAGCGGCTACGCCGAGACCCAGTACTTC. Based on the CDR3 plus reference TRBV19 and TRBJ2-5, the full variable domain is DGGITQSPKYLFRKEGQNVTLSCEQNLNHDAMYWYRQDPGQGLRLIYYSQIVNDFQKGDIAEGYSVSREKKESFPLTVTSAQKNPTAFYLCASSGYAETQYFGPGTRLLVL.

The chain uses TRBV5-1 and TRBJ1-1, with 7 bases that match TRBD1. CDR1 is SGHRS and CDR2 is YFSETQ in the germline V gene. The CDR3 extends over 15 amino acids. V shed 3 bases and J 0 bases; nucleotides not matched to a gene: 5. The CDR3 loop reads CASSWETGMNTEAFF. The DNA of the CDR3 is TGCGCCAGCAGCTGGGAGACAGGGATGAACACTGAAGCTTTCTTT.

The chain couples TRBV3-1 to TRBJ1-1; no firm D call. The CDR3 is made up of 11 amino acids. V was trimmed by 3 bases and J by 6 bases, leaving 5 bases between them. Per the germline V gene, CDR1 is LGHDT and CDR2 is YNNKEL (reference sequence). The DNA for the CDR3 is TGTGCCAGCAGCCAGGCCGCTGAAGCTTTCTTT. This encodes CASSQAAEAFF.

This chain links TRBV4-1 with TRBJ2-5; the D gene is possibly TRBD1 (5 bases). There are 16 residues in the CDR3. In germline, CDR1 is MGHRA, CDR2 YSYEKL. V was pared by 0 bases and J by 1 base, with 12 bases between. The CDR3 reads CASSQEDDRIQETQYF. DNA for the CDR3: TGCGCCAGCAGCCAAGAAGACGACAGAATCCAAGAGACCCAGTACTTC.

This clonotype was found many times. The V call is TRBV5-1, the J call TRBJ1-1; D is undetermined. Trimming removed 4 bases from V and 1 base from J, with 11 bases in between. Germline values: CDR1 SGHRS, CDR2 YFSETQ. This CDR3 region has 14 residues. CDR3 loop: CASSTRTGNTEAFF. The CDR3 bases are TGCGCCAGCAGCACCCGGACGGGGAACACTGAAGCTTTCTTT.

In its sample, this clonotype was seen a few times. The chain uses TRBV4-3 and TRBJ2-2, with 8 bases fitting TRBD2. The V segment lost 0 bases and the J segment 6 bases; nucleotides outside the gene matches: 3. Germline values: CDR1 LGHNA, CDR2 YSLEER. This CDR3 contains 15 residues. The CDR3 sequence: CASSQEGLGAGELFF. The CDR3 coding sequence is TGCGCCAGCAGCCAAGAGGGACTAGGAGCCGGGGAGCTGTTTTTT.

This clonotype occurred many times. The chain links TRBV11-3 to TRBJ1-2, with no clear D. CDR3 length: 15 residues. The germline V gene encodes CDR1 SGHNT and CDR2 YENEEA. V lost 3 bases, J lost 4 bases, and 15 bases lay in between. CDR3 nucleotides: TGTGCCAGCAGCTTGGACCCGGTCGGTGGCTATGGCTACACCTTC. It is translated as CASSLDPVGGYGYTF. Together with reference TRBV11-3 and TRBJ1-2, the CDR3 gives the full variable domain: EAGVVQSPRYKIIEKKQPVAFWCNPISGHNTLYWYLQNLGQGPELLIRYENEEAVDDSQLPKDRFSAERLKGVDSTLKIQPAELGDSAVYLCASSLDPVGGYGYTFGSGTRLTVV.

J is TRBJ1-1 and V is TRBV20-1; no definite D call. The CDR3 consists of 12 residues. Trimming removed 7 bases at V and 5 bases at J, with 14 bases between. The germline V gene has CDR1 DFQATT and CDR2 SNEGSKA (reference sequence). The CDR3 DNA reads TGCAGTGGCGGCAGGCGGGAGACTGAAGCTTTCTTT. This encodes CSGGRRETEAFF.

In this sample, this clonotype turned up a few times. The CDR3 spells CSADRVREAFF. In DNA form, the CDR3 reads TGCAGTGCGGACAGAGTCCGTGAAGCTTTCTTT. The V gene is TRBV20-1, the J gene TRBJ1-1; D perhaps matches TRBD1 (6 bases). This CDR3 comprises 11 residues. Trimming shortened V by 6 bases and J by 7 bases, and 12 bases separated the two germline ends. Germline CDR1 and CDR2: DFQATT and SNEGSKA (reference sequence).

J is TRBJ2-7 and V is TRBV2, with D perhaps assigned TRBD1 or TRBD2 (6 bases each). The V end lost 5 bases, the J end lost 6 bases, and 17 bases lay between the germline ends. Germline V CDR1 and CDR2: SNHLY, FYNNEI. The CDR3 extends over 14 amino acids. CDR3 DNA: TGTGCCAGCAGTACACAGGGACTGAAGGGCGAGCAGTACTTC. Translation gives CASSTQGLKGEQYF.